Shown below are 9 T cell receptor beta chains from a single sample sequenced in a study of cytomegalovirus exposure and HLA in healthy donors. The assay was immunoSEQ multiplex PCR, and TCRdb's table has in-frame clones only and misses some. The repertoire holds around 190,000 clones, roughly 77% seen once, with around 1.2% in the top ten. Specimen: PBMCs. The receptors derive from a woman under 40 in good health and CMV-seronegative.

The chain combines TRBV7-2 with TRBJ1-6; TRBD1 agrees at 7 bases. This CDR3 has 15 amino acids. Trimming took 6 bases from V and 7 from J; bases not matched to a gene: 9. The germline gives CDR1 SGHTA, CDR2 FQGNSA. CDR3 region: CASRTGMVWNSPLHF. The CDR3 DNA follows: TGTGCCAGCAGGACAGGGATGGTGTGGAATTCACCCCTCCACTTT.

The chain uses TRBV15 and TRBJ2-5; D call uncertain. V was clipped by 3 bases and J by 4 bases, with 15 bases between them. The length of the CDR3 is 15 residues. CDR1 is LNHNV, CDR2 YYDKDF, per germline (reference sequence). CDR3 bases: TGTGCCACCAGCAGGGCCCCAGGTCTCTCAGAGACCCAGTACTTC. The encoded protein is CATSRAPGLSETQYF.

Here the CDR3 DNA reads TGTGCCTGGAAACGGACTGAAGCTTTCTTT. Amino acids: CAWKRTEAFF. The genes are TRBV30 and TRBJ1-1; D uncertain. Deletions cut 4 bases from V and 5 bases from J, with 5 bases between. The CDR3 spans 10 residues. CDR1 is GTSNPN and CDR2 is SVGIG in the germline V gene (reference sequence).

The CDR3 sequence is CAWSVHEGQPQHF. The CDR3 region has the DNA TGTGCCTGGAGTGTACACGAGGGTCAGCCCCAGCATTTT. V usage is TRBV30 and J usage is TRBJ1-5; D gene unclear. The V and J ends lost 0 bases and 6 bases respectively, with 9 bases between them. Germline CDR1 reads GTSNPN; CDR2 reads SVGIG (reference sequence). The CDR3 runs 13 residues.

This rearrangement joins TRBV10-3 to TRBJ2-5; D is possibly TRBD2 (6 bases). Germline CDR1 ENHRY, CDR2 SYGVKD. This CDR3 has 14 amino acids. V was cut by 10 bases and J by 5 bases, with 20 bases left in between. For the CDR3, the DNA is TGTGCCACCCAGACGGGGGTAGGAGGGGAGACCCAGTACTTC. Its protein product is CATQTGVGGETQYF.

This sequence joins TRBV25-1 and TRBJ2-7; TRBD1 matches at 10 bases. V trimming: 3 bases; J trimming: 2 bases; junction bases outside the gene matches: 7. The germline CDR1 and CDR2 sequences are MGHDK and SYGVNS. The CDR3 sequence is 16 residues long. CDR3 bases: TGTGCCAGCAGTGATCCCCGGGACAGGGGTGCCTACGAGCAGTACTTC. The encoded protein is CASSDPRDRGAYEQYF.

The rearrangement links TRBV2 to TRBJ2-1; perhaps TRBD1 as D (5 bases). CDR1 and CDR2 (germline): SNHLY, FYNNEI. CDR3 length equals 13 residues. V was shortened by 6 bases and J by 3 bases, with 9 bases between the two germline ends. The CDR3 reads CASRADNYNEQFF. CDR3 coding DNA: TGTGCCAGCAGGGCGGACAACTACAATGAGCAGTTCTTC.

This rearrangement joins TRBV6-5 to TRBJ1-4; 9 bases agree with TRBD1. This CDR3 comprises 16 residues. Germline values: CDR1 MNHEY, CDR2 SVGAGI. V lost 1 base and J lost 7; bases outside the gene matches: 7. DNA for the CDR3: TGTGCCAGCAGTTACTTCGGGACAGGGACGGGTGAAAAACTGTTTTTT. This sequence encodes CASSYFGTGTGEKLFF.

V gene TRBV5-4 combines with J gene TRBJ2-5; weak D call: TRBD2 (5 bases). Per the germline V gene, CDR1 is SGHNT and CDR2 is YYREEE (reference sequence). Trimming left V 0 bases short and J 4 bases short, with 10 bases between. CDR3 size: 14 residues. CDR3 sequence: CASSLADRGETQYF. CDR3 nucleotides: TGTGCCAGCAGCTTGGCAGATCGGGGAGAGACCCAGTACTTC.